This T cell receptor beta chain was identified during a study of T cells after posttransplantation cyclophosphamide. A marrow graft followed busulfan-fludarabine conditioning, with cyclophosphamide on days +3 and +4. This clone was counted at least ten times. What it binds is unknown. General study findings and limits: After PTCy, TRB diversity resembled that of CNI/methotrexate controls. Skin or GI-infiltrating T cells shared few TRB sequences with blood. Donor-recipient repertoire similarity was low at 1-2 months, rising over year one.

Looked up from germline, CDR1 is SGHTA and CDR2 is FQGTGA. V shed 3 bases, J shed 5 bases, and the junction held 10 bases outside the gene matches. The CDR3 is made up of 17 amino acids. Method: immunoSEQ multiplex PCR; TCRdb's copy keeps in-frame clones and lacks some. The sample has about 7,200 clones, none seen only once. The receptor was isolated from a female patient aged 45-65 years who received an allogeneic stem cell transplant from a related donor, was CMV-positive, and had no GVHD. Part of the T cells may come from the graft donor. Sequencing was performed on PBMCs, taken after allogeneic stem cell transplant with posttransplant cyclophosphamide. The chain has TRBV7-3 and TRBJ2-3, with 11 bases that match TRBD1. This CDR3 is CASSLAARTGGLDTQYF. The CDR3 DNA sequence: TGTGCCAGCAGCTTGGCGGCTCGGACAGGGGGCTTAGATACGCAGTATTTT.